The text below deals with one T cell receptor beta chain. Its antigen is unknown. Gene names and germline sequences refer to the mouse in this case. Sequencing ends 4 residues short of the CDR3 end; the germline J gene provides the rest. This specimen's time point label, interpreted: mouse skin 6 weeks after grafting, around onset of hair loss. To follow clonal expansion, skin biopsies were taken from mouse graft recipients at the time of grafting and at 3 and 6 weeks afterward. Trimming at the junction amounts to 2 bases on V and 0 bases on J, and the germline ends lie 10 bases apart. Counted from cysteine to phenylalanine, this CDR3 has 15 amino acids. Shown are 33 bases from within the CDR3, in frame from base 1. CDR1 NNHDY and CDR2 SYVADS are derived from the germline V gene. To prepare the library, the immunoSEQ multiplex PCR assay was applied. RNA was extracted from all samples and reverse transcribed into cDNA, which served as template for TCR sequencing. First-strand cDNA was synthesized using SuperScript III with a 2:1 mix of oligo-dT and random hexamers. A synthetic immune receptor repertoire was used to gauge amplification bias, and whatever bias remained was removed computationally. Sequencing of the libraries was done on Illumina HiSeq with 60 bp reads that cover the CDR3, reading from J toward V. For the original study's pipeline: Raw reads were preprocessed to remove errors, and CDR3 was defined by IMGT conventions from the conserved cysteine to phenylalanine. Clonality was calculated as 1 minus Shannon entropy normalized by log2 of the number of productive unique TCRs. CD4 or CD8 identity of scalp clones was inferred by cross-referencing scalp TCRbeta sequences with sorted blood CD4 and CD8 repertoires. The source is immuneACCESS, and TCRdb retained only in-frame sequences with V and J called. Part of the clones is not carried over; for the studies checked, unresolved V genes explain less than half of this, and the remainder is unexplained. The V and J calls and the clone size are those of that table, but D and trimming were determined from the DNA. For this sample, several thousand clones are listed, none of them singletons. The ten largest clones represent about 25% of the sample.

These data are taken from a study of CD8+ T cells in alopecia areata (dated by TCRdb to 2016 to 2018). General notes on the study: Skin from C3H/HeJ donors with spontaneous alopecia (about 6-12 months old) was grafted onto female C3H/HeJ recipients aged about 6-11 weeks. Amplification of TCRbeta CDR3 regions was done by immunoSEQ multiplex PCR using 35 Vbeta forward primers and 13 Jbeta reverse primers. RNA was extracted with the PAXgene miRNA kit for fixed scalp, the miRNeasy kit for PBMCs, and the RNeasy kit for mouse skin. To study T cell clonal expansion in alopecia areata, the researchers applied high-throughput TCRbeta sequencing to both the C3H/HeJ mouse model and human patients. In humans, TCRbeta sequencing was performed on scalp tissue and on sorted CD4+ and CD8+ peripheral blood T cells from healthy controls and from patients with patchy or totalis/universalis alopecia areata. Scalp clonality was compared across normal scalp (n=4), patchy alopecia areata scalp (n=8), and alopecia totalis/universalis scalp (n=8). Here is what the overall study found, with its caveats: TCR sequences shared between patients were less clear than in mice, possibly partly because of HLA diversity in the patient population. Scalp TCR repertoire analysis is complicated because resident alphabeta T cells in normal human skin are also sequenced, whereas mouse skin is dominated by gammadelta T cells. Compared with normal scalp, lesional scalp had higher clonality and more expanded CD8+ clones, particularly in alopecia totalis/universalis, a pattern that suggests antigenic drive.

Here the chain combines TRBV13-3 and TRBJ2-3, with TRBD2 perhaps the D gene, on 5 matching bases. Sequencing was performed on skin, taken at week 6. The TCR sequence derives from a C3H/HeJ mouse with alopecia areata. This strain possesses the MHC haplotype H2-k. The CDR3 protein: CASSDWAASAETLYF. CDR3 bases read: TGTGCCAGCAGTGACTGGGCCGCTAGTGCAGAA.